What follows is one T cell receptor (beta chain) and its context. Its specificity is not known. This record comes from a study of cytomegalovirus exposure and HLA in healthy donors. About the research overall: An earlier analysis identified 120 million or so unique TCR beta sequences in 170 million or so T cells. General observations from the study: As was reported, the classifier diagnosed cytomegalovirus status with high specificity and sensitivity. Relative to the approximately 680-donor mean, N-insertions were reportedly fewer in an Asian-associated ancestry cluster in a later analysis.

The primer mix had 60 Vbeta and 13 Jbeta primers. In the authors' methods: Later, 75 million to 100 million unique TCR beta chains were counted in an analysis, and approximately 9.9 million of them were shared. Data came from immunoSEQ multiplex PCR; TCRdb stores just in-frame clones and leaves some out. The V and J calls and clone size are taken from that table; D and trimming were inferred from the DNA. Seen here are under 200,000 clones, 75% to 85% observed once, and the top ten hold 0.6% to 0.9%. The CDR3 totals 18 residues. Germline assignment: CDR1 SGDLS and CDR2 YYNGEE. The germline V and J ends were trimmed by 0 bases and 1 base, with 18 bases remaining between them.

Sample: PBMCs. This receptor was taken from a female donor in good health and CMV-seronegative. The rearrangement joins TRBV9 to TRBJ2-3; no definite D call. For the CDR3, the DNA is TGTGCCAGCAGCGTAGTCACGTCCGCGGTGGAGTGCACAGATACGCAGTATTTT. This encodes CASSVVTSAVECTDTQYF.